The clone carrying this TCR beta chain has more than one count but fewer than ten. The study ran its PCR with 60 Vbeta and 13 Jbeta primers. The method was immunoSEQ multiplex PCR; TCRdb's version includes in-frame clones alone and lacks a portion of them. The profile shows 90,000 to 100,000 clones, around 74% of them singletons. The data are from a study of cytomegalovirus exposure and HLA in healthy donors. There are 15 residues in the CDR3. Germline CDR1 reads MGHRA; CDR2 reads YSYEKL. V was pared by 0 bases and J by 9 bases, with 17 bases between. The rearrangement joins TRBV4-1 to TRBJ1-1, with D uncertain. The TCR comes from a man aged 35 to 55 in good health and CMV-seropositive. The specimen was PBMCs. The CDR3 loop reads CASSQDWMEAAQAFF. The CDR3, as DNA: TGCGCCAGCAGCCAAGATTGGATGGAGGCGGCGCAAGCTTTCTTT.